The present entry profiles one T cell receptor (beta chain) with its context. Its specificity is not known. The germline CDR1 and CDR2 sequences are MDHEN and SYDVKM. The CDR3 is made up of 16 amino acids. The V gene end was trimmed by 3 bases and the J gene end by 6 bases; junction bases not matched to a gene: 5. The data were produced by immunoSEQ multiplex PCR, yet TCRdb's version contains in-frame clones alone and is incomplete. The sample lists under 55,000 clones, roughly nine tenths occurring once. The sample originates from a study of a mutant IDH1 vaccine in newly diagnosed glioma. On the study more broadly: Either 4-6 weeks after radiotherapy alone or alongside temozolomide, vaccination was begun. Treated patients had a mean age of about 44 years and an approximately 62% male, approximately 38% female split. Whole-study findings and limits: Variations in leading peripheral T cell clonotypes appeared to have no connection with pseudoprogression.

Time point given: week 11, during vaccination. A single vaccine dose contained 300 ug of mutant IDH1 20-mer peptide, and topical imiquimod was used with it. The clonotype comes from a man aged 45 to 65 with glioma. Sequencing was performed on PBMCs, taken from a glioma patient whose treatment included an IDH1 peptide vaccine. The genes are TRBV28 and TRBJ2-2, with 12 nucleotides matching TRBD2. The CDR3 is CASSFALAGGAGELFF. Written as DNA, the CDR3 is TGTGCCAGCAGTTTTGCGCTAGCGGGAGGGGCCGGGGAGCTGTTTTTT.